This TCR beta chain was observed in a study of technical replicates of blood from a few donors. Looked up from germline, CDR1 is SNHLY and CDR2 is FYNNEI. V shed 7 bases and J 7 bases; nucleotides not matched to a gene: 7. CDR3 length: 15 amino acids. TCRdb's copy holds only in-frame clones and misses some; the assay was immunoSEQ multiplex PCR. The profile shows tens of thousands of clones, about 96% of them singletons. The sequenced material came from T cells isolated from PBMCs. The receptor was derived from a human donor in good health. The V call is TRBV2, the J call TRBJ1-4; TRBD1 agrees at 12 bases. This CDR3 reads CASNLMGQGAEKLFF. The CDR3 bases are TGTGCCAGCAACCTCATGGGACAGGGGGCTGAAAAACTGTTTTTT.